Listed here are 29 T cell receptor beta chains from one sample, sequenced in a study of blood T cell repertoires in COVID-19. Produced via immunoSEQ multiplex PCR; TCRdb's table is partial and in-frame only. The sample carries about 480,000 clones, about 91% recorded once. Sequenced sample: peripheral blood. All receptors derive from a man between 18 and 35 years old with COVID-19, enrolled during active disease.

The rearrangement joins TRBV24-1 to TRBJ2-2; 8 nucleotides line up with TRBD1. Germline loops: CDR1 KGHDR, CDR2 SFDVKD. The CDR3 has 19 residues. Trimming at V came to 3 bases and at J to 0 bases, leaving 11 bases not matched to a gene. In nucleotides, the CDR3 is TGTGCCACCAGTGATCCCCAACCCCCGACAGGGGCGAACACCGGGGAGCTGTTTTTT. Translated: CATSDPQPPTGANTGELFF.

The chain is built from TRBV6-4 and TRBJ2-7; TRBD1 aligns across 7 bases. The V gene's germline CDR1 is MRHNA and CDR2 SNTAGT. V lost 2 bases, J lost 4 bases, and 2 bases stayed unmatched. This CDR3 spans 13 amino acids. In nucleotides, the CDR3 is TGTGCCAGCAGTGACGGGACAGATTACGAGCAGTACTTC. Residues: CASSDGTDYEQYF.

The CDR3 loop is CASSPRGRGNQPQHF. The CDR3 DNA reads as TGTGCCAGCAGCCCGAGAGGCAGGGGCAATCAGCCCCAGCATTTT. The chain carries TRBV7-2 and TRBJ1-5; D possibly corresponds to TRBD1 (5 bases). The germline CDR1 and CDR2 sequences are SGHTA and FQGNSA. Trimming took off 5 bases at V and 2 bases at J, with 13 bases between the two ends. This CDR3 spans 15 amino acids.

The gene calls are TRBV12-3 or TRBV12-4 and TRBJ2-1; tentatively, D is TRBD2 (5 bases). This CDR3 is 11 amino acids long. With 6 bases removed from V and 9 bases from J, the gap between germline ends came to 9 bases. The CDR3 loop is CASRQGSEQFF. The DNA of the CDR3 is TGTGCCAGCAGGCAAGGGAGTGAGCAGTTCTTC.

This chain uses TRBV5-8 with TRBJ2-7; the D gene is possibly TRBD1 (6 bases). CDR3 length: 13 amino acids. Germline CDR1 reads SGHTS; CDR2 reads YDEGEE. V lost 0 bases and J 3 bases, leaving 7 bases between the germline ends. The CDR3 DNA reads TGTGCCAGCAGCTTGGTCAGGGGCTACGAGCAGTACTTC. It yields the protein CASSLVRGYEQYF.

The chain has TRBV27 and TRBJ2-2; D perhaps matches TRBD1 (6 bases). This CDR3 is built from 15 residues. Germline assignment: CDR1 MNHEY and CDR2 SMNVEV (reference sequence). Trimming took 4 bases from V and 2 from J, leaving 11 bases between them. CDR3 in amino acids: CASSSRTANTGELFF. In nucleotides, the CDR3 is TGTGCCAGCAGTTCGAGGACAGCCAACACCGGGGAGCTGTTTTTT.

The rearrangement links TRBV14 to TRBJ2-5; 9 positions match TRBD1. The CDR3 totals 16 residues. V trimming: 1 base; J trimming: 4 bases; junction bases outside the gene matches: 7. The germline V gene has CDR1 SGHDN and CDR2 FVKESK. The CDR3 sequence: CASSQGGRTGAETQYF. DNA of the CDR3: TGTGCCAGCAGCCAAGGGGGAAGGACAGGGGCAGAGACCCAGTACTTC. Variable domain in full (rest from reference TRBV14 and TRBJ2-5): EAGVTQFPSHSVIEKGQTVTLRCDPISGHDNLYWYRRVMGKEIKFLLHFVKESKQDESGMPNNRFLAERTGGTYSTLKVQPAELEDSGVYFCASSQGGRTGAETQYFGPGTRLLVL.

The V gene is TRBV6-5, the J gene TRBJ1-2; D is possibly TRBD1 (6 bases). The CDR3 extends over 13 amino acids. From germline, CDR1 is MNHEY and CDR2 SVGAGI. Trimming took off 8 bases at V and 6 bases at J, with 16 bases between the two ends. CDR3 amino acids: CASGRRQGNGYTF. CDR3 coding DNA: TGTGCCAGCGGACGTCGGCAGGGGAATGGCTACACCTTC.

The rearrangement joins TRBV30 to TRBJ2-3; tentative D call: TRBD1 (6 bases). V was clipped by 2 bases and J by 9 bases, with 15 bases between them. The CDR3 totals 13 residues. The germline V gene encodes CDR1 GTSNPN and CDR2 SVGIG (reference sequence). CDR3 DNA sequence: TGTGCCTGGAGTTGGTCAGGGGCTAAAACGCAGTATTTT. It encodes CAWSWSGAKTQYF.

V usage is TRBV6-4 and J usage is TRBJ2-6; 9 bases agree with TRBD1. J lost 4 bases, V lost 6 bases, and 7 bases had no gene match. CDR3 length: 16 residues. Germline V lookup: CDR1 MRHNA, CDR2 SNTAGT. Here the CDR3 reads CASSLTGGAGANVLTF. The CDR3, as DNA: TGTGCCAGCAGCCTAACAGGGGGCGCGGGGGCCAACGTCCTGACTTTC.

V gene TRBV5-1 combines with J gene TRBJ1-1, with D tentatively TRBD1 (6 bases). The CDR3 runs 14 residues. V was shortened by 3 bases and J by 4 bases, with 13 bases between the two germline ends. Germline CDR1 SGHRS, CDR2 YFSETQ. CDR3 bases: TGCGCCAGCAGCTCAGGGGTTGACGGCACTGAAGCTTTCTTT. Residues: CASSSGVDGTEAFF.

In this sample, this clone turned up once. This rearrangement joins TRBV6-5 to TRBJ1-4; 7 bases are shared with TRBD1. Germline V lookup: CDR1 MNHEY, CDR2 SVGAGI. The V segment lost 6 bases and the J segment 7 bases; nucleotides outside the gene matches: 8. The CDR3 has 14 amino acids. CDR3 in amino acids: CASRPTGEGEKLFF. The CDR3 DNA is TGTGCCAGCAGGCCTACAGGGGAAGGTGAAAAACTGTTTTTT.

J is TRBJ1-5 and V is TRBV3-1 (or the pseudogene TRBV3-2); the D is unclear. The CDR3 runs to 14 residues. Germline V gene sequence: CDR1 LGHDT, CDR2 YNNKEL (reference sequence). V was cut by 3 bases and J by 3 bases, with 9 bases left in between. The chain's CDR3 is CASSHGLTNQPQHF. DNA of the CDR3: TGTGCCAGCAGCCATGGACTAACCAATCAGCCCCAGCATTTT.

The chain employs TRBV6-1 and TRBJ1-2; 7 bases map to TRBD1. With V trimmed by 0 bases and J by 7 bases, 23 bases remained unmatched. Per the germline V gene, CDR1 is MNHNS and CDR2 is SASEGT. The length of the CDR3 is 20 residues. The CDR3 is CASSEALRTVKQGPGGGYTF. In DNA, the CDR3 is TGTGCCAGCAGTGAAGCCTTAAGGACCGTAAAACAGGGGCCTGGAGGTGGCTACACCTTC.

This clone was observed many times. The chain recombines TRBV25-1 with TRBJ2-2, with TRBD1 matching over 8 bases. The V segment lost 7 bases and the J segment 4 bases; nucleotides outside the gene matches: 5. The CDR3 loop spans 14 amino acids. Germline values: CDR1 MGHDK, CDR2 SYGVNS. CDR3 protein: CASTGQGVTGELFF. In DNA, the CDR3 is TGTGCCAGCACAGGACAGGGTGTCACCGGGGAGCTGTTTTTT.

This chain links TRBV6-5 with TRBJ2-2, with D possibly being TRBD1 (5 bases). The CDR3 is 13 residues long. CDR1 is MNHEY, CDR2 SVGAGI, per germline. Trimming removed 6 bases at V and 5 bases at J, with 10 bases between. The CDR3 reads CASRPTVTGELFF. For the CDR3, the DNA is TGTGCCAGCAGACCGACAGTTACCGGGGAGCTGTTTTTT.

This rearrangement joins TRBV24-1 to TRBJ2-3; 9 bases match TRBD1. Germline values: CDR1 KGHDR, CDR2 SFDVKD. The CDR3 extends over 11 amino acids. V lost 11 bases and J lost 10; bases outside the gene matches: 6. CDR3 nucleotide sequence: TGTGCCATCGAGGGACAGGGAGCGCAGTATTTT. It translates to CAIEGQGAQYF.

V and J are TRBV19 and TRBJ2-6; 7 positions match TRBD1. The junction had 11 bases not matched to a gene; V was cut back by 3 bases and J by 0 bases. Germline V CDR1 and CDR2: LNHDA, SQIVND (reference sequence). CDR3 size: 19 residues. Written as DNA, the CDR3 is TGTGCCAGTAGTATTTTCAGACAGGGTCCTAACTCTGGGGCCAACGTCCTGACTTTC. The encoded protein is CASSIFRQGPNSGANVLTF.

The gene calls are TRBV2 and TRBJ2-1, with 7 nucleotides matching TRBD2. Germline loops: CDR1 SNHLY, CDR2 FYNNEI. The CDR3 spans 12 residues. V lost 7 bases and J lost 8; bases outside the gene matches: 5. The CDR3 nucleotides are TGTGCCAGCAATTGGGGGGGGGATGAGCAGTTCTTC. Translation: CASNWGGDEQFF.

This clone was observed a single time. The chain links TRBV5-1 to TRBJ2-5; D is perhaps TRBD1 (5 bases). Germline V gives CDR1 SGHRS, CDR2 YFSETQ. V lost 0 bases and J 1 base, leaving 10 bases between the germline ends. The CDR3 runs to 15 residues. DNA of the CDR3: TGCGCCAGCAGCTTGGCGAAAGGGGCCCAAGAGACCCAGTACTTC. Translating gives CASSLAKGAQETQYF.

V and J are TRBV12-3 or TRBV12-4 and TRBJ2-7, with a tentative D call TRBD1 (5 bases). This CDR3 comprises 12 residues. Trimming stripped 4 bases from V and 6 bases from J, with 10 bases between. CDR3 region: CASSSRAFEQYF. The CDR3, as DNA: TGTGCCAGCAGTTCCAGGGCTTTCGAGCAGTACTTC.

This rearrangement joins TRBV5-1 to TRBJ2-7; TRBD1 agrees at 10 bases. This CDR3 has 14 residues. With V trimmed by 3 bases and J by 0 bases, 0 bases remained unmatched. Germline V CDR1 and CDR2: SGHRS, YFSETQ. The DNA of the CDR3 is TGCGCCAGCAGCTGGACAGGGGGCTCCTACGAGCAGTACTTC. The encoded protein is CASSWTGGSYEQYF.

V is TRBV18 and J is TRBJ1-1, with 8 nucleotides matching TRBD1. The CDR3 consists of 16 residues. Germline V gene sequence: CDR1 KGHSH, CDR2 LQKENI. The V and J ends lost 3 bases and 10 bases, in that order; junction bases with no gene match: 16. The CDR3 here is CASSPNLDRGPKGAFF. The CDR3 DNA reads TGTGCCAGCTCACCGAACCTTGACAGGGGACCTAAAGGAGCTTTCTTT.

This rearrangement joins TRBV4-2 to TRBJ1-5; tentative D call: TRBD1 (6 bases). CDR3 length equals 15 residues. Germline CDR1 and CDR2: LGHNA and YNFKEQ. Trimming took 4 bases from V and 4 from J, leaving 14 bases between them. This CDR3 reads CASSPQTGSNQPQHF. The CDR3 DNA follows: TGTGCCAGCAGCCCCCAGACAGGAAGTAATCAGCCCCAGCATTTT.

The chain carries TRBV10-3 and TRBJ2-3; 12 bases match TRBD2. V shed 2 bases and J 4 bases; nucleotides not matched to a gene: 10. This CDR3 has 18 residues. Germline V gives CDR1 ENHRY, CDR2 SYGVKD. The CDR3 DNA sequence: TGTGCCATCAGTGAGACCTTGACTAGCGGGGGTGGCGCAGATACGCAGTATTTT. It codes for CAISETLTSGGGADTQYF.

The chain joins TRBV30 to TRBJ2-7, with 10 bases lining up with TRBD1. This CDR3 has 14 residues. With 5 bases clipped from V and 5 bases from J, the junction kept 9 bases outside the gene matches. Germline V gene lookup returns CDR1 GTSNPN and CDR2 SVGIG (reference sequence). CDR3 amino acids: CAWETGTGVNEQYF. The CDR3 nucleotides are TGTGCCTGGGAAACCGGGACAGGGGTGAACGAGCAGTACTTC.

The chain has TRBV19 and TRBJ2-1, with D perhaps TRBD1 (6 bases). Germline CDR1 reads LNHDA; CDR2 reads SQIVND (reference sequence). V was clipped by 6 bases and J by 0 bases, with 9 bases between them. This CDR3 has 14 amino acids. DNA of the CDR3: TGTGCCAGTAGGGGGGCGAGCTCCTACAATGAGCAGTTCTTC. Encoded protein: CASRGASSYNEQFF.

The CDR3 DNA is TGTGCCAGCAGTGGGGGGGAGGGCAGCTCCTACGAGCAGTACTTC. It encodes CASSGGEGSSYEQYF. V and J are TRBV2 and TRBJ2-7, with 7 positions matching TRBD2. V shed 4 bases and J 0 bases; nucleotides not matched to a gene: 6. Germline CDR1 and CDR2: SNHLY and FYNNEI. There are 15 residues in the CDR3.

The chain recombines TRBV6-6 with TRBJ2-7, with a possible D match to TRBD1 (6 bases). The germline CDR1 and CDR2 sequences are MNHNY and SVGAGI (reference sequence). The germline V and J ends were trimmed by 6 bases and 2 bases, with 14 bases remaining between them. The CDR3 sequence is 14 residues long. In DNA form, the CDR3 reads TGTGCCAGCAGCAGCCAGGGGATTACCTACGAGCAGTACTTC. Its protein is CASSSQGITYEQYF.